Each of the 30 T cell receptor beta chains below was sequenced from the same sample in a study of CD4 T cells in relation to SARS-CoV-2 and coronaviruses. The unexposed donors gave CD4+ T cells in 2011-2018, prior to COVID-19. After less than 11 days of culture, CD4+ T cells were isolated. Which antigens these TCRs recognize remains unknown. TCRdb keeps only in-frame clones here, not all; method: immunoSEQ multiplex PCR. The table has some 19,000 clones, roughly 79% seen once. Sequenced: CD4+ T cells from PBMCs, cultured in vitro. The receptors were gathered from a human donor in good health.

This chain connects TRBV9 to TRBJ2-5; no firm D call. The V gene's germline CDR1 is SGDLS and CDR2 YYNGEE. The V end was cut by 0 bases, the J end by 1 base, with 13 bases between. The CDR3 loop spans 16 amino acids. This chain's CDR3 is CASSVGAADLQETQYF. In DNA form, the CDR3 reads TGTGCCAGCAGCGTAGGGGCAGCAGATCTCCAAGAGACCCAGTACTTC. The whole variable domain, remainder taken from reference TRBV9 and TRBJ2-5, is DSGVTQTPKHLITATGQRVTLRCSPRSGDLSVYWYQQSLDQGLQFLIQYYNGEERAKGNILERFSAQQFPDLHSELNLSSLELGDSALYFCASSVGAADLQETQYFGPGTRLLVL.

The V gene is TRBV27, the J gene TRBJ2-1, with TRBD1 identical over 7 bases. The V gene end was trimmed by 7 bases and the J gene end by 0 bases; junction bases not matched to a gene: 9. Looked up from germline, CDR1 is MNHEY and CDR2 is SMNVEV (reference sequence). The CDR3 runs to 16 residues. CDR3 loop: CASTSGTVVSYNEQFF. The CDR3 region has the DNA TGTGCCAGCACCAGTGGGACAGTAGTCTCCTACAATGAGCAGTTCTTC.

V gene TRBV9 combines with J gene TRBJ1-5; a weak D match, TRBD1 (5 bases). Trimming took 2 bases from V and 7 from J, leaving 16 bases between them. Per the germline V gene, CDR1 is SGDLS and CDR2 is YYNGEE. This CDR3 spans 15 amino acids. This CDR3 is CASSVGSRDGQPQHF. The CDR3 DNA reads TGTGCCAGCAGCGTTGGTAGCAGGGACGGCCAGCCCCAGCATTTT.

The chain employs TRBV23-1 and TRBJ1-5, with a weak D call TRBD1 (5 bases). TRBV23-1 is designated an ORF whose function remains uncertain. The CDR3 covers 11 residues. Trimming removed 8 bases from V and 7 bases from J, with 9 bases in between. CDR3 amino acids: CASGHRQPQHF. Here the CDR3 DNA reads TGCGCCAGCGGCCACAGGCAGCCCCAGCATTTT.

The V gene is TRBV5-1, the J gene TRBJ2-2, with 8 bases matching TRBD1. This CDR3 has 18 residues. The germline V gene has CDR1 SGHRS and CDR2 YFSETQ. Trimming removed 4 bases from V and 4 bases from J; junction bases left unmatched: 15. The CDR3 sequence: CASSPRARDRQGTGELFF. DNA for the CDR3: TGCGCCAGCAGCCCAAGAGCTAGGGACAGGCAAGGCACCGGGGAGCTGTTTTTT.

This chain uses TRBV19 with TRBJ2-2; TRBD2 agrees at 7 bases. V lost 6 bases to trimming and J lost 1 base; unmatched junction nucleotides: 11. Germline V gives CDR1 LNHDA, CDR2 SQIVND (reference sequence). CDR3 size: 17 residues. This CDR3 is CASSASTSALNTGELFF. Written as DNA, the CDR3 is TGTGCCAGTAGCGCCTCCACTAGCGCCCTGAACACCGGGGAGCTGTTTTTT.

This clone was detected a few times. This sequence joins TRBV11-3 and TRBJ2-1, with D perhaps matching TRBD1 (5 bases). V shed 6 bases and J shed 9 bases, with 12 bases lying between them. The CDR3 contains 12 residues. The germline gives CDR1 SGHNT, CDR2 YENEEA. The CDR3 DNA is TGTGCCAGCAGTCTAGGGGCCGGTGAGCAGTTCTTC. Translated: CASSLGAGEQFF.

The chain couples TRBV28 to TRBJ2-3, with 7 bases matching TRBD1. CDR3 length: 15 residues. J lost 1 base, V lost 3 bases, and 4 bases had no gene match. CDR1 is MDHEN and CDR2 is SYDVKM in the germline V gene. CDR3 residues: CASSFTGDRTDTQYF. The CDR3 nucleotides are TGTGCCAGCAGTTTTACAGGGGACCGCACAGATACGCAGTATTTT.

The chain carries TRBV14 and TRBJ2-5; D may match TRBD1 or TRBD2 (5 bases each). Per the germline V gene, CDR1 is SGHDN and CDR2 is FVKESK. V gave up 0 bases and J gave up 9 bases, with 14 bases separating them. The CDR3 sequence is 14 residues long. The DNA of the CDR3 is TGTGCCAGCAGCCAAGACGTATCGGGGCGGGCCCAGTACTTC. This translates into CASSQDVSGRAQYF.

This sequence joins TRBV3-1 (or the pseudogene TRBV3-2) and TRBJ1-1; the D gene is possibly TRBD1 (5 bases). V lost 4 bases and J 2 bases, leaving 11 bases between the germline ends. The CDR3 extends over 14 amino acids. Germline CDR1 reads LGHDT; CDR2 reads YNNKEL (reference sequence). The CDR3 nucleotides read TGTGCCAGCAGCCTCGGGACGATAAACACTGAAGCTTTCTTT. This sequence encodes CASSLGTINTEAFF.

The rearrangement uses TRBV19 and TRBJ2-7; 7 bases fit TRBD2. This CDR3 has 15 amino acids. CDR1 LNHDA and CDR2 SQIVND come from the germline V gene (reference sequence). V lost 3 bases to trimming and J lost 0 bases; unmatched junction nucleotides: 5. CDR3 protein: CASSMGSGYSYEQYF. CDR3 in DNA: TGTGCCAGTAGTATGGGTAGCGGGTACTCCTACGAGCAGTACTTC.

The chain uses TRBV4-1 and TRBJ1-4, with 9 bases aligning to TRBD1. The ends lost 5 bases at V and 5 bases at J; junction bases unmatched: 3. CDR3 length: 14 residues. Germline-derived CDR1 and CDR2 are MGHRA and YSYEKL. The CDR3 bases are TGCGCCAGCAGCAAGGGACAGGGAAATGAAAAACTGTTTTTT. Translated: CASSKGQGNEKLFF.

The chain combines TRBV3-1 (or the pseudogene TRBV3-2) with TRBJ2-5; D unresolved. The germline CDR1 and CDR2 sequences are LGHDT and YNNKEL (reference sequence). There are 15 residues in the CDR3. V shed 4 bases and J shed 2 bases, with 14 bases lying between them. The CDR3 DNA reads TGTGCCAGCAGCCGGAGCGTGCCTGGACAAGAGACCCAGTACTTC. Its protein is CASSRSVPGQETQYF.

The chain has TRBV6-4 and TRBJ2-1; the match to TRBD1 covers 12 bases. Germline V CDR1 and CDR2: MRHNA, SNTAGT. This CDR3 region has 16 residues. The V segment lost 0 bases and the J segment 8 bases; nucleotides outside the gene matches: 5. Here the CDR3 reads CASSDSGQGATDEQFF. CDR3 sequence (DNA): TGTGCCAGCAGTGACTCGGGACAGGGGGCGACGGATGAGCAGTTCTTC.

The CDR3 DNA reads TGCAGTGCTGGGGGTGACTATGGCTACACCTTC. This gives the protein CSAGGDYGYTF. This chain connects TRBV20-1 to TRBJ1-2; D might be TRBD1 (5 bases). The germline V gene has CDR1 DFQATT and CDR2 SNEGSKA (reference sequence). This CDR3 has 11 amino acids. V lost 5 bases and J 3 bases, leaving 7 bases between the germline ends.

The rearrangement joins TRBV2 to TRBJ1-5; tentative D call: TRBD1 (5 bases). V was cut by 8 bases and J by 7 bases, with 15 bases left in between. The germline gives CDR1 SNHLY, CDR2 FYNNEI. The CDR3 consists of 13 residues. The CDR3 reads CASRGGISQPQHF. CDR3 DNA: TGTGCCAGCCGGGGGGGGATTAGCCAGCCCCAGCATTTT.

The CDR3, as DNA: TGTGCCAGCAGCGGAGGGACAGGGCGTGAAAAACTGTTTTTT. Translating it yields CASSGGTGREKLFF. The V gene is TRBV9, the J gene TRBJ1-4; TRBD1 aligns across 9 bases. Per germline, CDR1 SGDLS and CDR2 YYNGEE. The ends lost 3 bases at V and 7 bases at J; junction bases unmatched: 4. This CDR3 has 14 amino acids. Filled out from reference TRBV9 and TRBJ1-4, the complete variable domain reads DSGVTQTPKHLITATGQRVTLRCSPRSGDLSVYWYQQSLDQGLQFLIQYYNGEERAKGNILERFSAQQFPDLHSELNLSSLELGDSALYFCASSGGTGREKLFFGSGTQLSVL.

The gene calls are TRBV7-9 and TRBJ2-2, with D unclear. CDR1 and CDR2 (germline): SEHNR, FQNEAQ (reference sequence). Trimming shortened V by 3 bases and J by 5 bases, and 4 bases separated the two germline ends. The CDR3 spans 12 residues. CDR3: CASSFYTGELFF. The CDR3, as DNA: TGTGCCAGCAGCTTCTATACCGGGGAGCTGTTTTTT.

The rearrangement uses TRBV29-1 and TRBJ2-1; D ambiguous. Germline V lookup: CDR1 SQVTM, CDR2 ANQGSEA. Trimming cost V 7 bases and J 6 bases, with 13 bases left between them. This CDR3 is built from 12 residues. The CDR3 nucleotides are TGCAGCGGACATACCCCCCCCAATGAGCAGTTCTTC. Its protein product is CSGHTPPNEQFF.

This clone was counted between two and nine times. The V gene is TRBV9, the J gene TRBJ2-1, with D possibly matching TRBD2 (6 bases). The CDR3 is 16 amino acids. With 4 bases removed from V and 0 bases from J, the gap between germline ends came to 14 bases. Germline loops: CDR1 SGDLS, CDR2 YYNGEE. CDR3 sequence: CASSPASVSSYNEQFF. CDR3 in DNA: TGTGCCAGCAGCCCTGCTAGCGTTAGCTCCTACAATGAGCAGTTCTTC.

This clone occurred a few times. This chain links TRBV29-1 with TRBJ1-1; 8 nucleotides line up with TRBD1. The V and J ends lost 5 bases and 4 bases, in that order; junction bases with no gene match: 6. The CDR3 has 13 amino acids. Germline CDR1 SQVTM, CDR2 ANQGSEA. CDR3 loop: CSVQGASGTEAFF. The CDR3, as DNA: TGCAGCGTTCAGGGGGCTAGCGGCACTGAAGCTTTCTTT. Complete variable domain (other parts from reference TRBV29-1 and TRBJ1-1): SAVISQKPSRDICQRGTSLTIQCQVDSQVTMMFWYRQQPGQSLTLIATANQGSEATYESGFVIDKFPISRPNLTFSTLTVSNMSPEDSSIYLCSVQGASGTEAFFGQGTRLTVV.

The CDR3 coding sequence is TGTGCCAGCAGCGCACAGGGGTTATCTGGAAACACCATATATTTT. This gives the protein CASSAQGLSGNTIYF. This chain connects TRBV6-5 to TRBJ1-3, with 7 bases that match TRBD1. Germline CDR1 is MNHEY and CDR2 is SVGAGI. The trim removed 6 bases at V and 1 base at J, leaving 6 bases unmatched. The CDR3 totals 15 residues.

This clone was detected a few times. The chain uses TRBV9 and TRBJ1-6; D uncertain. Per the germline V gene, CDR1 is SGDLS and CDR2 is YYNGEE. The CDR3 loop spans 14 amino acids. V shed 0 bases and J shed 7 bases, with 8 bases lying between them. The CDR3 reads CASSVVAANSPLHF. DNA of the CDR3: TGTGCCAGCAGCGTAGTAGCAGCGAATTCACCCCTCCACTTT.

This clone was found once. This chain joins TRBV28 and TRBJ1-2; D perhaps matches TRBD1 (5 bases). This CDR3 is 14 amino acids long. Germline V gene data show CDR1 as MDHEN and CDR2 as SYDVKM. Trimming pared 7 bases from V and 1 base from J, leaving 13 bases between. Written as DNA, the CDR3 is TGTGCCAGCACTTGGGGGGACCTTAACTATGGCTACACCTTC. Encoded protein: CASTWGDLNYGYTF.

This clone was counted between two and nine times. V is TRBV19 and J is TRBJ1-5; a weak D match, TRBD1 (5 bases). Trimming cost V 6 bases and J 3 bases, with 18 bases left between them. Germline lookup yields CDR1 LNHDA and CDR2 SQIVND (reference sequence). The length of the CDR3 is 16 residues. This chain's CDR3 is CASRELDGDFNQPQHF. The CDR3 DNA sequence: TGTGCCAGTAGGGAATTGGACGGGGACTTCAATCAGCCCCAGCATTTT. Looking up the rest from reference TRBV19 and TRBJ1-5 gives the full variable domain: DGGITQSPKYLFRKEGQNVTLSCEQNLNHDAMYWYRQDPGQGLRLIYYSQIVNDFQKGDIAEGYSVSREKKESFPLTVTSAQKNPTAFYLCASRELDGDFNQPQHFGDGTRLSIL.

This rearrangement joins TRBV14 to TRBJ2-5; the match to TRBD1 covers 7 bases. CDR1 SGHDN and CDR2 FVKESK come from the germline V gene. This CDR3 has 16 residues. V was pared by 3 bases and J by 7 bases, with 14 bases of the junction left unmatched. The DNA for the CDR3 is TGTGCCAGCAGCCACCAAGAGCCTGGGACAGCGCGGACCCAGTACTTC. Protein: CASSHQEPGTARTQYF. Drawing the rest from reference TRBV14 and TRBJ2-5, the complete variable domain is EAGVTQFPSHSVIEKGQTVTLRCDPISGHDNLYWYRRVMGKEIKFLLHFVKESKQDESGMPNNRFLAERTGGTYSTLKVQPAELEDSGVYFCASSHQEPGTARTQYFGPGTRLLVL.

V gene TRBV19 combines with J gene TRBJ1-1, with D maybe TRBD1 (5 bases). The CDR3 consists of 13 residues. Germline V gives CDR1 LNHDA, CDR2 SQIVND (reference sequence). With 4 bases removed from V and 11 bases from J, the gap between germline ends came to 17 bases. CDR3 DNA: TGTGCCAGTAGTACGGGGGTGGTTGATCAGGCTTTCTTT. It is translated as CASSTGVVDQAFF.

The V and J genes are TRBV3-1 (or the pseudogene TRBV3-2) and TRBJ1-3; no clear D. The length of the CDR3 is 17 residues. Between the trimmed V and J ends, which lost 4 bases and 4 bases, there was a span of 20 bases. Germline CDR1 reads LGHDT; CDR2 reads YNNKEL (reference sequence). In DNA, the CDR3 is TGTGCCAGCAGCCCCAAGATCCAAACTTTGGGGGGAAACACCATATATTTT. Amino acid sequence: CASSPKIQTLGGNTIYF.

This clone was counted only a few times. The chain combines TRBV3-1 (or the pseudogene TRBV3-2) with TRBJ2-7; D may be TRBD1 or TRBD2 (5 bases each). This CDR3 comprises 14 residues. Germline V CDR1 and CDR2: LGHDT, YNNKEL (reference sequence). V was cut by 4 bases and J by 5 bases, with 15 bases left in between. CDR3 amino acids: CASSRSGTGDEQYF. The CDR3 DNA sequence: TGTGCCAGCAGCCGGTCAGGGACCGGGGACGAGCAGTACTTC.

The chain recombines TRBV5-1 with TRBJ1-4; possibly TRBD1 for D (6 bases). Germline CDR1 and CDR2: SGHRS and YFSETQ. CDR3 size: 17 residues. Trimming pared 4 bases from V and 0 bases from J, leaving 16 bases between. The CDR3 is CASSPIGTSATNEKLFF. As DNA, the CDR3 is TGCGCCAGCAGCCCGATAGGGACATCTGCAACTAATGAAAAACTGTTTTTT.